This TCR beta chain was identified during a study of blood T cell repertoires in COVID-19. The method was immunoSEQ multiplex PCR; TCRdb's version includes in-frame clones alone and lacks a portion of them. Of about 240,000 clones listed, about four fifths were seen once; the top ten hold 7.5%. The CDR3 spans 14 residues. The V segment lost 5 bases and the J segment 5 bases; nucleotides outside the gene matches: 5. Germline lookup yields CDR1 MNHEY and CDR2 SMNVEV (reference sequence). Sequenced material: peripheral blood. The rearrangement joins TRBV27 to TRBJ1-4; 7 bases are shared with TRBD1. The TCR was taken from a woman over 75 with COVID-19, enrolled during active disease. In DNA form, the CDR3 reads TGTGCCAGCAGTCAGACAGGGATGAATGAAAAACTGTTTTTT. Amino acids: CASSQTGMNEKLFF.